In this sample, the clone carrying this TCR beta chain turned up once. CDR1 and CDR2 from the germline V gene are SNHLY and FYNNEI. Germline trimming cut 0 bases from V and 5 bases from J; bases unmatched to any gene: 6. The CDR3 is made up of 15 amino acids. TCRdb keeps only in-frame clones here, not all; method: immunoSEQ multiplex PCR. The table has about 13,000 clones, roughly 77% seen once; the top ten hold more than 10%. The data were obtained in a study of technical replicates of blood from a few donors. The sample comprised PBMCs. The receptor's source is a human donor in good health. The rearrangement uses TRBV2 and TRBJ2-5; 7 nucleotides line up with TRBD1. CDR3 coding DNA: TGTGCCAGCAGTGAAGCCCAGGGGGAGTGGGAGACCCAGTACTTC. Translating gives CASSEAQGEWETQYF.